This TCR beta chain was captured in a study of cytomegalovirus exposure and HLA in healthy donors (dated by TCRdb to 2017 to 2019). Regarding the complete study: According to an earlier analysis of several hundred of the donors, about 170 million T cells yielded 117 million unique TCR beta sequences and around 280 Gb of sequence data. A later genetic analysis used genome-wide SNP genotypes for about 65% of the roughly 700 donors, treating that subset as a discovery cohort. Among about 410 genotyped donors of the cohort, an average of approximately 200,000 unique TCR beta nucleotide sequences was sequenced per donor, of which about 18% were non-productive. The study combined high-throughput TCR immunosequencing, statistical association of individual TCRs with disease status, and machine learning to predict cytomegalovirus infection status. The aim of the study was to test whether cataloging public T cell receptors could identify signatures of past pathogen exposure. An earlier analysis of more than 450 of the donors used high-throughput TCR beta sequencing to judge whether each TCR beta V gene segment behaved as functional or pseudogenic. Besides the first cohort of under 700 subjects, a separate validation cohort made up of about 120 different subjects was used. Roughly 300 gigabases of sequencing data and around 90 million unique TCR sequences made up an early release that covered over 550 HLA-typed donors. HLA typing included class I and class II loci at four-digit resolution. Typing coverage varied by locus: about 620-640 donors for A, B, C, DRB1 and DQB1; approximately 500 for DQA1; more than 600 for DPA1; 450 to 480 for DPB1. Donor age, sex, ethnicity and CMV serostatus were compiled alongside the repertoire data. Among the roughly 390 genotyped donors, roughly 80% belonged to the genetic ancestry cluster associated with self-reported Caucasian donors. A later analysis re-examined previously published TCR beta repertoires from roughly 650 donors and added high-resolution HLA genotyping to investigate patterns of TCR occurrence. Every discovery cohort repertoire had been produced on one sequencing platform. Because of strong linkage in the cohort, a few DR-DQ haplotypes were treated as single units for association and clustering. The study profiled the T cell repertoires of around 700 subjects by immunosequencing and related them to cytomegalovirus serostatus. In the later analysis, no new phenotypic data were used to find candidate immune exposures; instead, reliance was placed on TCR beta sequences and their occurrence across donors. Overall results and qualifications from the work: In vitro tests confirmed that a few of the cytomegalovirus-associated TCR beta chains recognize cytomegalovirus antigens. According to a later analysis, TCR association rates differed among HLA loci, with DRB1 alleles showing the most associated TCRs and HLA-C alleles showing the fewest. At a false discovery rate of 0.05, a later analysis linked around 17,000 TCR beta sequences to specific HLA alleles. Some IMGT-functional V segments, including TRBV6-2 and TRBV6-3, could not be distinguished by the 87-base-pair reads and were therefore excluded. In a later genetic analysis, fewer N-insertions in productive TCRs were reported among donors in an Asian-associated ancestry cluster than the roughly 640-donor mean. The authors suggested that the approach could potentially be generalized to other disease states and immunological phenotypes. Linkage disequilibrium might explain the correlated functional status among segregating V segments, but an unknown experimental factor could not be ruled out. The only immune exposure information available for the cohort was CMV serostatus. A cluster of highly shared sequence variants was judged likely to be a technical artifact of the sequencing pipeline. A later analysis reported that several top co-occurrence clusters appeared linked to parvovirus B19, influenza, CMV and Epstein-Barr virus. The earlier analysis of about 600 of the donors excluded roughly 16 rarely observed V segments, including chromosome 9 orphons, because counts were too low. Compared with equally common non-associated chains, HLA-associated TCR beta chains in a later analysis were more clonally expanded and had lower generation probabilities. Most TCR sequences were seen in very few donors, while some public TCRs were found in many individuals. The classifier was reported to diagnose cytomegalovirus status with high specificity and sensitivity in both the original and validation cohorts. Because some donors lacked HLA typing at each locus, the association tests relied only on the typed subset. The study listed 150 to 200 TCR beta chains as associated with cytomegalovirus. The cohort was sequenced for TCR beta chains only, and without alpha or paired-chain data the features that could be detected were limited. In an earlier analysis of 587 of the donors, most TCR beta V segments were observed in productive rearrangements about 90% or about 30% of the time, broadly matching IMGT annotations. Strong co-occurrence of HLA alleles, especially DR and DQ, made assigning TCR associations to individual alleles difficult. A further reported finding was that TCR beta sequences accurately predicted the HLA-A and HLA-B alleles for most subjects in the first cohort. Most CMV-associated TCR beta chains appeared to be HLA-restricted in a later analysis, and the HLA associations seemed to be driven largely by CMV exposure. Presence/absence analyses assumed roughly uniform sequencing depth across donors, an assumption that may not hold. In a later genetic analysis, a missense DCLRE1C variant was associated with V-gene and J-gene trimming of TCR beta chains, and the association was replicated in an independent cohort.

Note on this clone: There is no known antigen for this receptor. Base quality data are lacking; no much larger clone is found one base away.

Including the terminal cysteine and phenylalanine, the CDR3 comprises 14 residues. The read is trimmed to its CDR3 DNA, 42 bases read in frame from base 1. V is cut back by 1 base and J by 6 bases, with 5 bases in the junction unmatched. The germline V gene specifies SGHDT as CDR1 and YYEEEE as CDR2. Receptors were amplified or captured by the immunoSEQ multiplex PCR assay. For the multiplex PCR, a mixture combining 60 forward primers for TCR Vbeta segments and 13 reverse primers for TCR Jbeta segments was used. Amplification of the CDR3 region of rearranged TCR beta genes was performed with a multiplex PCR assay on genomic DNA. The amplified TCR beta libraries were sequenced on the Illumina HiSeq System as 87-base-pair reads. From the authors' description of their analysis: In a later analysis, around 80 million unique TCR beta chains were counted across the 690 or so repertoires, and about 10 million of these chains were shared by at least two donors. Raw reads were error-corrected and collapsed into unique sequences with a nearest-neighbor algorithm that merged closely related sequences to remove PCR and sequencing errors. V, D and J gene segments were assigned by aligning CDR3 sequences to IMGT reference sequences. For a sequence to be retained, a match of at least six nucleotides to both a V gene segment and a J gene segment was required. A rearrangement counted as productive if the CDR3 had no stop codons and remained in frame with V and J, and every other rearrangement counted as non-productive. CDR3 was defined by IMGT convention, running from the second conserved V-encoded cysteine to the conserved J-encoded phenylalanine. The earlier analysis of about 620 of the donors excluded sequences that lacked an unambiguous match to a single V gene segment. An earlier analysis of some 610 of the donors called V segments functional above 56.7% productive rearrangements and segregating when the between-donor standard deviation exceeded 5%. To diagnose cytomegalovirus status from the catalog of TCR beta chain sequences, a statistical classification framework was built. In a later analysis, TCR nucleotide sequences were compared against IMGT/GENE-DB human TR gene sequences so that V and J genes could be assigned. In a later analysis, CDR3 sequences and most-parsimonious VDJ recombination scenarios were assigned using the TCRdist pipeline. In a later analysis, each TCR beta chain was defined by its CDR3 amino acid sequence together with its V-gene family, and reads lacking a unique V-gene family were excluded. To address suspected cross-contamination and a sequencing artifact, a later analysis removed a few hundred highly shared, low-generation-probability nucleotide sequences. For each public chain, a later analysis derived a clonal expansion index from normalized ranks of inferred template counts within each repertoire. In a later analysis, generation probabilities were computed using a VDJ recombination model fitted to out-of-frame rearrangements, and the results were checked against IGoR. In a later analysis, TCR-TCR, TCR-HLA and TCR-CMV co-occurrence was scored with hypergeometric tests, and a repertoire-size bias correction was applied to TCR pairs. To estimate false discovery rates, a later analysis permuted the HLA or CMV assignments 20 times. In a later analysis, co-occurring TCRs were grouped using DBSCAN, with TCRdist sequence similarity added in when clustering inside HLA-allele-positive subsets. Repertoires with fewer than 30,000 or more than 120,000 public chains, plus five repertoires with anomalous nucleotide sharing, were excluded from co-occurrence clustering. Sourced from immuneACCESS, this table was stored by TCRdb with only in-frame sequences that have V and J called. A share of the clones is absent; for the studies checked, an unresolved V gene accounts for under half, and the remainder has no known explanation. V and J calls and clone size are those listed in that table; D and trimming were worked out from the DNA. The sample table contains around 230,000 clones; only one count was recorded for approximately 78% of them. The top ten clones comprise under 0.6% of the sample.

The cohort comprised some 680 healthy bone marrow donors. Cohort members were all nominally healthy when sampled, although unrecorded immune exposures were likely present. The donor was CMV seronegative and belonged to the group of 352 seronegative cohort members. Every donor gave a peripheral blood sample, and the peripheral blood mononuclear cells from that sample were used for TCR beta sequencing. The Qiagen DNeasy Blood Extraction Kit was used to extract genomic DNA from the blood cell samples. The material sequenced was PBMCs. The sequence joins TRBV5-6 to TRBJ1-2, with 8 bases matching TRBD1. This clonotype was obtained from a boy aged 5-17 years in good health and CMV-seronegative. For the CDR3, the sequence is CASSLTGGYNGYTF. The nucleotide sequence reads TGTGCCAGCAGCTTGACAGGGGGATACAATGGCTACACCTTC.